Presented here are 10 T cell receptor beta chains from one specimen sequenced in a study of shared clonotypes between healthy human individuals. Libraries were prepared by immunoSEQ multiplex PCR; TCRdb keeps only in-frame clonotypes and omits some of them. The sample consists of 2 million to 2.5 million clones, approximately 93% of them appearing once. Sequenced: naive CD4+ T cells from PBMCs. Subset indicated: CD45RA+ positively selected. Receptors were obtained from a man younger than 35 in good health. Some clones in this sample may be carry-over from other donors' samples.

The DNA for the CDR3 is TGTGCCAGCAGTATACTAGCGGGAGGGGGCGAGCAGTACTTC. Its translation: CASSILAGGGEQYF. This rearrangement joins TRBV2 to TRBJ2-7, with 13 bases aligning to TRBD2. CDR1 is SNHLY, CDR2 FYNNEI, per germline. Trimming removed 5 bases from V and 6 bases from J; junction bases left unmatched: 4. This CDR3 has 14 amino acids.

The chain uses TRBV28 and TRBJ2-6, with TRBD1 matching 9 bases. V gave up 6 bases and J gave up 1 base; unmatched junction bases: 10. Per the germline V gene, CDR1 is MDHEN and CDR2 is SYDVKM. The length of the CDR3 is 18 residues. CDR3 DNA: TGTGCCAGCAGGGCTTTACAGGGGGCGCCGTCTGGGGCCAACGTCCTGACTTTC. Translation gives CASRALQGAPSGANVLTF.

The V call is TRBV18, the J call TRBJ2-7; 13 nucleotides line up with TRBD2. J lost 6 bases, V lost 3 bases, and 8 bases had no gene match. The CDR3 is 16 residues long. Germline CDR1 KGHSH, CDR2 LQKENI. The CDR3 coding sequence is TGTGCCAGCTCACCTAGGACTAGCGGGAGCACCGCCGAGCAGTACTTC. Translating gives CASSPRTSGSTAEQYF.

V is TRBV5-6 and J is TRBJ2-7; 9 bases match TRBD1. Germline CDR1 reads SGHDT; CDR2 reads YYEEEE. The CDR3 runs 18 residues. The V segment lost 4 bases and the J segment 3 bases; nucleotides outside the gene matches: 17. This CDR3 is CASSPLGQGISSFYEQYF. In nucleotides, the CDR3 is TGTGCCAGCAGCCCTTTGGGACAGGGAATATCCTCCTTCTACGAGCAGTACTTC. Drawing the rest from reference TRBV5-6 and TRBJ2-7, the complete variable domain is DAGVTQSPTHLIKTRGQQVTLRCSPKSGHDTVSWYQQALGQGPQFIFQYYEEEERQRGNFPDRFSGHQFPNYSSELNVNALLLGDSALYLCASSPLGQGISSFYEQYFGPGTRLTVT.

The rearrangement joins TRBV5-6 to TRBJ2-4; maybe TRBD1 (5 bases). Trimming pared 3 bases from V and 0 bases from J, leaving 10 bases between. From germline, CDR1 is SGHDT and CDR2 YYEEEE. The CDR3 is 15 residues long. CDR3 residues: CASSSAGIAKNIQYF. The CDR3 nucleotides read TGTGCCAGCAGCTCAGCAGGGATAGCCAAAAACATTCAGTACTTC.

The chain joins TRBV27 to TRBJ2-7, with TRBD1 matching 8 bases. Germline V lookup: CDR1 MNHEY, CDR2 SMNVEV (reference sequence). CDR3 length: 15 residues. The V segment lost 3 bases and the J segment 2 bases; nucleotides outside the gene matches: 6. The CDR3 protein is CASSLIGTGAYEQYF. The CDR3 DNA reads TGTGCCAGCAGTTTGATCGGGACAGGTGCCTACGAGCAGTACTTC.

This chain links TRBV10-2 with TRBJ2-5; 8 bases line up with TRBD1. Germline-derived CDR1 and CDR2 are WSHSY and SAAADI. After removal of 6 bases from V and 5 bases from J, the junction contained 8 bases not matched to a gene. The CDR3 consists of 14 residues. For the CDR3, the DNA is TGCGCCAGCAGCAGGACAGGGCTGTGGGAGACCCAGTACTTC. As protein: CASSRTGLWETQYF.

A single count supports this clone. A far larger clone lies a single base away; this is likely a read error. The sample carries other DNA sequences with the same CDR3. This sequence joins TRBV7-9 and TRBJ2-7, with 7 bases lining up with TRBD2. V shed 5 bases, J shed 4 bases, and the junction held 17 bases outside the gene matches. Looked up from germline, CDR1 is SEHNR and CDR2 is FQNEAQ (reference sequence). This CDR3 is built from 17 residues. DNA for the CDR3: TGTGCCAGCAGCGGATCGACAACTAGCGATAGCTCTTACGAGCAGTACTTC. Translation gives CASSGSTTSDSSYEQYF.

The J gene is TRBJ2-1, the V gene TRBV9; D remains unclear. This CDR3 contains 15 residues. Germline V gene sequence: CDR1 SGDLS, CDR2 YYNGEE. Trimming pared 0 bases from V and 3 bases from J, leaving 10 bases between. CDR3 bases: TGTGCCAGCAGCGTAGCGCAGGCATACTACAATGAGCAGTTCTTC. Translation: CASSVAQAYYNEQFF.

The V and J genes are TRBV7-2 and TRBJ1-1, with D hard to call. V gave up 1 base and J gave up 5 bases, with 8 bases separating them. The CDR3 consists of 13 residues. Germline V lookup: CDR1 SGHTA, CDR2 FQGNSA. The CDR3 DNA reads TGTGCCAGCAGCTTAGACGTGGGGACTGAAGCTTTCTTT. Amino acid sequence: CASSLDVGTEAFF.